This T cell receptor beta chain was sequenced in a study of human T cells and chemical hapten exposure. Study-wide background: The study sensitized with 2% DPC on a 2 cm by 2 cm patch of upper inner arm skin.

Time point of the sample: patch test 1, 2 weeks after DPC sensitization. This sample's treatment: therapeutic diphenylcyclopropenone sensitization with weekly scalp DPC. In every case, blood was obtained before the patch test was applied. This CDR3 is 15 amino acids long. Germline V gene lookup returns CDR1 MNHEY and CDR2 SVGEGT. V dropped 5 bases and J dropped 8; count of bases not matched to a gene: 8. TCRdb used MiXCR to reprocess the RACE reads, holding one entry per CDR3 protein. The sample holds about 380,000 distinct CDR3 sequences, roughly 5% seen once. The table lists this clonotype with a few counts. Its antigen is unidentified. Overall study findings and caveats: There was alopecia in the donors, so their immune response may differ from that of healthy people. Significantly greater numbers of large CDR3 similarity clusters came from expanded TCRs than from controls.

The material sequenced was whole blood, taken in connection with sensitization to the hapten diphenylcyclopropenone (DPC). This sequence was found in a woman aged 50 to 60 with alopecia areata. Some clones in this sample may be carry-over from other donors' samples. The gene calls are TRBV6-2 or TRBV6-3 and TRBJ2-1; 11 bases are shared with TRBD2. The CDR3: CASSRLLAGGDEQFF. The CDR3 nucleotides read TGTGCCAGCAGTCGTCTCCTAGCGGGGGGTGATGAGCAGTTCTTC.